These T cell receptor beta chains were read from a single sample in a study of shared clonotypes between healthy human individuals. Assay: immunoSEQ multiplex PCR; the TCRdb copy retains only in-frame clones and omits some. The sample yields around 510,000 clones, just over 75% seen once. The source material was PBMCs. The origin of the receptors is a woman aged 40 to 49 in good health. Some clones in this sample may be carry-over from other donors' samples. Each CDR3 is given with its conserved first and last residue. D genes are given only for firm matches. Rows give clone size only sometimes, using once, few, many, or a class for an expanded clone.

clone size	D gene	V gene	J gene	CDR3 length	CDR3 DNA	CDR3 protein
-	-	TRBV2	TRBJ1-2	13	TGTGCCAGCAGTGACAGACCAAACTATGGCTACACCTTC	CASSDRPNYGYTF
-	-	TRBV28	TRBJ2-7	15	TGTGCCAGCAGCGGACGGGACGGAAGCTCCTACGAGCAGTACTTC	CASSGRDGSSYEQYF
-	-	TRBV29-1	TRBJ2-3	12	TGCAGCGTTCAAAGCGGCACAGATACGCAGTATTTT	CSVQSGTDTQYF
-	-	TRBV7-2	TRBJ1-2	14	TGTGCCAGCAGCTTAGAGGGAAATAACTATGGCTACACCTTC	CASSLEGNNYGYTF
once	TRBD2	TRBV5-1	TRBJ2-1	16	TGCGCCAGCAGCTTGGGGCCTAGCGGGAGGGACAATGAGCAGTTCTTC	CASSLGPSGRDNEQFF
-	-	TRBV29-1	TRBJ1-4	11	TGTAGCGTTGTGGGCAATGAAAAACTGTTTTTT	CSVVGNEKLFF
-	TRBD2	TRBV6-5	TRBJ2-3	15	TGTGCCAGCAGAAGGACTAGCGGGAGAACAGGTACGCAGTATTTT	CASRRTSGRTGTQYF
once	TRBD2	TRBV9	TRBJ2-7	15	TGTGCCAGCAAGTTCAGTGGGAGGGCCGGGTACGAGCAGTACTTC	CASKFSGRAGYEQYF
-	TRBD2	TRBV5-5	TRBJ2-7	16	TGTGCCAGCAGCTCATGGGCTGGACTAGCTTTCCACCAGCAGTACTTC	CASSSWAGLAFHQQYF
-	-	TRBV7-3	TRBJ2-1	17	TGTGCCAGCAGCTTACATATAGGCTCTAGCGCCGACAATGAGCAGTTCTTC	CASSLHIGSSADNEQFF
-	TRBD1	TRBV28	TRBJ1-4	17	TGTGCCAGCAGTTTATCTCTTTGGACAGGGGGGGACGAAAAACTGTTTTTT	CASSLSLWTGGDEKLFF
-	-	TRBV19	TRBJ1-3	16	TGTGCCAGTAGTGTGGTGGCCAGAGGCTTTTGGAACACCATATATTTT	CASSVVARGFWNTIYF
-	-	TRBV5-6	TRBJ2-1	11	TGTGCCAGCAGCCGTCAGAGCGGGCAGTTCTTC	CASSRQSGQFF
-	-	TRBV4-3	TRBJ2-1	15	TGCGCCAGCAGCCGAGAGGATAGCTCCTACAATGAGCAGTTCTTC	CASSREDSSYNEQFF
-	-	TRBV7-7	TRBJ2-5	13	TGTGCCAGCAGCCTTTCTAGTCAAGAGACCCAGTACTTC	CASSLSSQETQYF
-	-	TRBV19	TRBJ2-5	13	TGTGCCAGTAGTTTCCAAACTTGGGAGACCCAGTACTTC	CASSFQTWETQYF
-	-	TRBV15	TRBJ2-2	15	TGTGCCACCAGCAGAGGTACTGCGAACACCGGGGAGCTGTTTTTT	CATSRGTANTGELFF
-	TRBD2	TRBV27	TRBJ2-5	16	TGTGCCAGCAGTTCCCAGGGACTAGCGGGAGAAGAGACCCAGTACTTC	CASSSQGLAGEETQYF
-	TRBD2	TRBV7-2	TRBJ2-7	15	TGTGCCAGCAGCTTAGTGACTAGCGAAACCTACGAGCAGTACTTC	CASSLVTSETYEQYF
-	TRBD2	TRBV9	TRBJ2-3	18	TGTGCCAGCAGCGGGACTAGCGGGAGGGCGGGGAGCACAGATACGCAGTATTTT	CASSGTSGRAGSTDTQYF
-	TRBD1	TRBV4-1	TRBJ2-3	15	TGCGCCAGCAGACGACAGGGGGTCGGCACAGATACGCAGTATTTT	CASRRQGVGTDTQYF
-	-	TRBV7-2	TRBJ2-2	13	TGTGCCGGCGGCAGGTCGAACACCGGGGAGCTGTTTTTT	CAGGRSNTGELFF
-	TRBD1	TRBV27	TRBJ1-3	18	TGTGCCAGCAGTTTGTCGACCGACAGGGGGCCTTTCGGAAACACCATATATTTT	CASSLSTDRGPFGNTIYF
once	-	TRBV7-2	TRBJ2-3	15	TGTGCCAGCAGAACAGGGACCCCTTCAACAGATACGCAGTATTTT	CASRTGTPSTDTQYF
-	-	TRBV5-1	TRBJ2-5	12	TGCGCCAGCAGTCTGGGGCAAGAGACCCAGTACTTC	CASSLGQETQYF
-	TRBD2	TRBV30	TRBJ2-4	12	TGTGCCTGGAGTGAGGGACTAAGCATTCAGTACTTC	CAWSEGLSIQYF
-	-	TRBV11-2	TRBJ1-1	14	TGTGCCAGCAGCTTAGCGGGGTGGGGAACTGAAGCTTTCTTT	CASSLAGWGTEAFF
-	TRBD1	TRBV5-1	TRBJ2-7	14	TGCGCCAGCAGACCCAGGGACAGGGGAAACGAGCAGTACTTC	CASRPRDRGNEQYF
-	-	TRBV4-2	TRBJ2-3	15	TGTGCCAGCAGCCAAGATGGGCACCACACAGATACGCAGTATTTT	CASSQDGHHTDTQYF